This is a list of T cell receptor beta chains from one sample in a study of cytomegalovirus exposure and HLA in healthy donors. Only in-frame clones appear in the TCRdb table, and some are missing; sequencing was by immunoSEQ multiplex PCR. The sample lists fewer than 400,000 clones; roughly 90% were seen once. The material sequenced was PBMCs. The receptors come from a man aged 30 to 39 in good health and CMV-seronegative. The CDR3 runs from the conserved cysteine through the conserved F or W. The D gene is left open where the match is weak. Size values are once, few and many counts, or a class for expanded clones, and some rows have none.

j_call clone_size d_call v_call cdr3_nt cdr3_aa
TRBJ1-4 NA NA TRBV27 TGTGCCAGCAGTGCCCGACGGACTACTAATGAAAAACTGTTTTTT CASSARRTTNEKLFF
TRBJ1-5 NA NA TRBV18 TGTGCCAGCTCACAGGGGGATAGCAATCAGCCCCAGCATTTT CASSQGDSNQPQHF
TRBJ2-7 NA NA TRBV23-1 TGCGCCAGCAGTCTAGGGGGGGCGCCCGAGCAGTACTTC CASSLGGAPEQYF
TRBJ1-2 few NA TRBV7-2 TGTGCCAGCAGCCCTCGGGATGTCGTTCGGGGCTACACCTTC CASSPRDVVRGYTF
TRBJ1-1 NA NA TRBV7-8 TGTGCCAGCTCCCAAAAAGGGGGATGGACTGAAGCTTTCTTT CASSQKGGWTEAFF
TRBJ1-5 once NA TRBV4-1 TGCGCCAGCAGCCAAGACCCGGTTTTGAGGCCCCAGCATTTT CASSQDPVLRPQHF
TRBJ1-2 once NA TRBV27 TGTGCCAGCAGTTTACGAGGAGGGGTCGATGGCTACACCTTC CASSLRGGVDGYTF
TRBJ1-2 NA NA TRBV6-1 TGTGCCAGCAGTGAAATCGGTGGAGACTACACCTTC CASSEIGGDYTF
TRBJ1-5 NA TRBD1 TRBV6-5 TGTGCCAGCAGGAACACAGGGGGCAATCAGCCCCAGCATTTT CASRNTGGNQPQHF
TRBJ1-1 NA NA TRBV4-2 TGTGCCAGCAGCCAAGAACAAGGGGCGAACACTGAAGCTTTCTTT CASSQEQGANTEAFF
TRBJ2-5 NA TRBD2 TRBV15 TGTGCCACCAGCAGCACGAGACTAGCCATCTGGGAGACCCAGTACTTC CATSSTRLAIWETQYF
TRBJ1-5 NA TRBD1 TRBV19 TGTGCCAGTAGGCGGGACAGTTCATATCAGCCCCAGCATTTT CASRRDSSYQPQHF
TRBJ2-2 NA NA TRBV18 TGTGCCAGCTCACCACCAGGGCAGGGGACCACCGGGGAGCTGTTTTTT CASSPPGQGTTGELFF
TRBJ2-1 NA TRBD1 TRBV6-5 TGTGCCAGCAGTTCAACTTGGGACAGCAACTACAATGAGCAGTTCTTC CASSSTWDSNYNEQFF
TRBJ2-7 NA TRBD1 TRBV15 TGTGCCACCAGCAGAGGTGGGACAGGGGGCTACGAGCAGTACTTC CATSRGGTGGYEQYF
TRBJ2-7 NA TRBD2 TRBV28 TGTGCCAGCAGTACCAGACTAGCGGGGGGAGGAGTCTACGAGCAGTACTTC CASSTRLAGGGVYEQYF
TRBJ2-1 NA TRBD2 TRBV29-1 TGCAGCGTTGCATCCGGGACTAGCAACAATGAGCAGTTCTTC CSVASGTSNNEQFF
TRBJ2-1 NA NA TRBV19 TGTGCCAGTATAGGGGCGGTCAATGAGCAGTTCTTC CASIGAVNEQFF
TRBJ1-5 NA NA TRBV6-1 TGTGCCAGCAGTAATATCCACAGTAGCAATCAGCCCCAGCATTTT CASSNIHSSNQPQHF
TRBJ1-2 NA NA TRBV7-2 TGTGCCAGCAGCCCTATTAGGGGGGGACCTGGCTACACCTTC CASSPIRGGPGYTF
TRBJ2-7 NA NA TRBV18 TGTGCCAGCTCTGCAATGGGCAGGGTCTACGAGCAGTACTTC CASSAMGRVYEQYF
TRBJ2-7 NA NA TRBV7-9 TGTGCCAGCAGCTTAGTACAGCCCTCGGGGAACTACGAGCAGTACTTC CASSLVQPSGNYEQYF
TRBJ1-1 NA TRBD1 TRBV7-2 TGTGCCAGCAGCATAGACAGGGGGGTGCCTGAAGCTTTCTTT CASSIDRGVPEAFF
TRBJ1-5 NA TRBD1 TRBV30 TGTGCCTGGGGGGACAGGGGGCATCAGCCCCAGCATTTT CAWGDRGHQPQHF
TRBJ2-4 NA TRBD1 TRBV19 TGTGCCAGCTCTTACAGGGGAGCCAAAAACATTCAGTACTTC CASSYRGAKNIQYF
TRBJ2-1 NA TRBD1 TRBV7-9 TGTGCCAGCAGCGTAGAAGGGGGCCACTACAATGAGCAGTTCTTC CASSVEGGHYNEQFF
TRBJ1-6 NA NA TRBV13 TGTGCCAGCAGGATGAGGGCTCAGGTCTTCCTCCACTTT CASRMRAQVFLHF
TRBJ2-7 NA TRBD2 TRBV5-5 TGTGCCAGCAGTGGGTCCTTAGCGGGGTTCTCCTACGAGCAGTACTTC CASSGSLAGFSYEQYF
TRBJ2-3 once NA TRBV15 TGTGCCACCAGCCTCGACAGGAGCACAGATACGCAGTATTTT CATSLDRSTDTQYF
TRBJ2-1 NA NA TRBV9 TGTGCCAGCAGCGTAGAATCAGGGTTCTCCTACAATGAGCAGTTCTTC CASSVESGFSYNEQFF
TRBJ1-3 NA NA TRBV6-5 TGTGCCAGCAGTTACTCGAGTCAGGGGCGAGGAAACACCATATATTTT CASSYSSQGRGNTIYF
TRBJ1-2 NA TRBD1 TRBV13 TGTGCCAGCAGCCAAGGACAGGGAGGAGGCTACACCTTC CASSQGQGGGYTF
TRBJ2-7 once NA TRBV6-6 TGTGCCAGCAGGCCAGGGGTGGACGAGCAGTACTTC CASRPGVDEQYF
TRBJ1-1 NA TRBD1 TRBV18 TGTGCCAGCTCACCACAGGGGGCGAACACTGAAGCTTTCTTT CASSPQGANTEAFF
TRBJ1-2 NA NA TRBV11-2 TGTGCCAGCAGCCCCGGACAAAACGTGAACTATGGCTACACCTTC CASSPGQNVNYGYTF
TRBJ1-6 NA TRBD1 TRBV6-1 TGTGCCACCTGGGTAAGGACAGGGGAATCACCCCTCCACTTT CATWVRTGESPLHF
TRBJ2-1 once NA TRBV6-5 TGTGCCAGCAGATCCCCACAGGGTATCTACAATGAGCAGTTCTTC CASRSPQGIYNEQFF
TRBJ1-2 NA NA TRBV7-2 TGTGCCAGCAGCTTAGAGCGGTACAACTATGGCTACACCTTC CASSLERYNYGYTF
TRBJ1-4 once TRBD1 TRBV7-2 TGTGCCAGCAGCAACCGGGGACAGGGGGCTAATGAAAAACTGTTTTTT CASSNRGQGANEKLFF
TRBJ2-5 NA TRBD2 TRBV27 TGTGCCACGGGACTAGCGGGGACGGGGAGAGAGACCCAGTACTTC CATGLAGTGRETQYF
TRBJ1-3 NA TRBD1 TRBV6-5 TGTGCCTCCACCACAGGGGGAAGCTCTGGAAACACCATATATTTT CASTTGGSSGNTIYF
TRBJ2-5 NA TRBD1 TRBV4-3 TGCGCCAGCAGCCAAGAAGGCGGGACAGGCCATAAGACCCAGTACTTC CASSQEGGTGHKTQYF
TRBJ1-6 NA NA TRBV28 TGTGCCAGCAAGCCCAGCCAAGGGGGAATTTTGTCACCCCTCCACTTT CASKPSQGGILSPLHF
TRBJ1-4 NA NA TRBV27 TGTGCCAGCAGTTCAGGGTTAACTAATGAAAAACTGTTTTTT CASSSGLTNEKLFF
TRBJ2-3 NA TRBD1 TRBV9 TGTGCCAGCAGCTGGGACAGGGGGACAGATACGCAGTATTTT CASSWDRGTDTQYF
TRBJ2-7 few TRBD1 TRBV18 TGTGCCAGCTCGCAAGGACAGGGGAACGAGCAGTACTTC CASSQGQGNEQYF
TRBJ2-7 NA TRBD1 TRBV27 TGTGCCAGCAGTTTAGGGACAGGGGCCTACGAGCAGTACTTC CASSLGTGAYEQYF
TRBJ2-1 NA NA TRBV11-2 TGTGCCAGCAGCCAACTAGCTATAAATGAGCAGTTCTTC CASSQLAINEQFF
TRBJ2-1 NA TRBD1 TRBV6-6 TGTGCCAGCAGTTCCGCGCGGACAGGCGGGTCAAATGAGCAGTTCTTC CASSSARTGGSNEQFF
TRBJ2-3 NA NA TRBV18 TGTGCCAGCTCACCACCGCCTAGCCAAGATACGCAGTATTTT CASSPPPSQDTQYF
TRBJ2-7 NA NA TRBV2 TGTGCCAGCAGTGAAGAGGGGCAGAGCTCCTACGAGCAGTACTTC CASSEEGQSSYEQYF
TRBJ2-1 NA TRBD2 TRBV7-9 TGTGCCAGCAGCTTAGACGGGACTAACGCTGAGCAGTTCTTC CASSLDGTNAEQFF
TRBJ2-1 once TRBD2 TRBV10-3 TGTGCCATCAGAGAAACAGGACTAGCGGGGGCGGGTGAGCAGTTCTTC CAIRETGLAGAGEQFF